This T cell receptor beta chain emerged from a study of T cell responses to AZD1222 COVID-19 vaccine. TCRdb's copy holds only in-frame clones and misses some; the assay was immunoSEQ multiplex PCR. Of 95,000 to 150,000 clones listed, roughly nine tenths are singletons. Study conclusions and caveats: Of spike-specific TCRs, nearly half reportedly target regions left unmutated in variants. Spike-specific TCR breadth and depth grew following two AZD1222 doses. At baseline, just a handful of AZD1222 recipients tested seropositive.

About this clone: Its antigen is not identified.

The V gene's germline CDR1 is SEHNR and CDR2 FQNEAQ (reference sequence). CDR3 length equals 12 residues. V was clipped by 6 bases and J by 3 bases, with 8 bases between them. V usage is TRBV7-9 and J usage is TRBJ1-1; unclear D gene. The specimen comprised peripheral blood, sampled on day 0 of AZD1222 vaccination. The TCR was taken from an adult in good health. The CDR3 protein is CASSRTDTEAFF. Here the CDR3 DNA reads TGTGCCAGCAGTCGGACGGACACTGAAGCTTTCTTT.